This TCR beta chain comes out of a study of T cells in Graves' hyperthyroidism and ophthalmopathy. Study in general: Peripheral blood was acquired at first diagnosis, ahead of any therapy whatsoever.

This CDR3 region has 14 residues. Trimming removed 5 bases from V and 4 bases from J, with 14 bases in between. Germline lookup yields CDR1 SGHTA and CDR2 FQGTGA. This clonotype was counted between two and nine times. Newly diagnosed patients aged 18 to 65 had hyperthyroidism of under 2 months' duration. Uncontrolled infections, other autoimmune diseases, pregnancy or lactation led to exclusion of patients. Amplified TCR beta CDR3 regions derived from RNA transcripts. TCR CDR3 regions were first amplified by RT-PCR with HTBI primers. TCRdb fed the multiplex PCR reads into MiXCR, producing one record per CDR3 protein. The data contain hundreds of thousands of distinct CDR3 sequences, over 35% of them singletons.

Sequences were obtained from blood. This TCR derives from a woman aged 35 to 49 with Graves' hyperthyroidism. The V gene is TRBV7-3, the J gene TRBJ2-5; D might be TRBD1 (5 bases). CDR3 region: CASSPEGAGETQYF. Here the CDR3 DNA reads TGTGCCAGCAGCCCTGAAGGGGCAGGAGAGACCCAGTACTTC.